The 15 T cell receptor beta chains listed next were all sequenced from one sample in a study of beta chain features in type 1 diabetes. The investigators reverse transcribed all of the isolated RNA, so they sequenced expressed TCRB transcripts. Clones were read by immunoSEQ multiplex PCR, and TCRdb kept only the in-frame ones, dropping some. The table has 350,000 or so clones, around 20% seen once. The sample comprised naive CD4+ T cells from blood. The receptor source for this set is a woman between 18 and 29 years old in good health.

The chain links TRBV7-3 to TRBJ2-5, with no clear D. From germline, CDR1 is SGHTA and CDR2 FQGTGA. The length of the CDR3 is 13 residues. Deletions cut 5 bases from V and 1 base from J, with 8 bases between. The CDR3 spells CASSTTFQETQYF. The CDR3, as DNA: TGTGCCAGCAGCACGACATTCCAAGAGACCCAGTACTTC.

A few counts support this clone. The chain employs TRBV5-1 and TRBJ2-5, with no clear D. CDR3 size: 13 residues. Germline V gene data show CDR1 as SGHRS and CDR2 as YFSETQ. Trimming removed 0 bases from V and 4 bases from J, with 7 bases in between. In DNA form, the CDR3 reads TGCGCCAGCAGCTTGGTACACCTAGAGACCCAGTACTTC. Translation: CASSLVHLETQYF. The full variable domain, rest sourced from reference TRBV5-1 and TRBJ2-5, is KAGVTQTPRYLIKTRGQQVTLSCSPISGHRSVSWYQQTPGQGLQFLFEYFSETQRNKGNFPGRFSGRQFSNSRSEMNVSTLELGDSALYLCASSLVHLETQYFGPGTRLLVL.

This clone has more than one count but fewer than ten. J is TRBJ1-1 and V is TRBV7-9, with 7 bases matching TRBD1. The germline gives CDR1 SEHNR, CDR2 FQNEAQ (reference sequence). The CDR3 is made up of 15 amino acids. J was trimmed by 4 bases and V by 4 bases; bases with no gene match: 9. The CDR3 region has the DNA TGTGCCAGCAGCTACACAGGGGAATTTGGCACTGAAGCTTTCTTT. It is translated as CASSYTGEFGTEAFF.

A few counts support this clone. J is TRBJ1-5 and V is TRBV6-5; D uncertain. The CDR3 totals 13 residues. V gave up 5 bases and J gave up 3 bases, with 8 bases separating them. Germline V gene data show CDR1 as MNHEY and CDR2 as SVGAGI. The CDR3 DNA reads TGTGCCAGCAGTCGAACATCCAATCAGCCCCAGCATTTT. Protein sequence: CASSRTSNQPQHF.

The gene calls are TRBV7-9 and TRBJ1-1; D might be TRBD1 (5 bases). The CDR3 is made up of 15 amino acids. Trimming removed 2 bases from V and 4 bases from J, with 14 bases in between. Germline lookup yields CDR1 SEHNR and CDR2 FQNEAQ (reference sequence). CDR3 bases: TGTGCCAGCAGCTTAATTCGGGAGGGGAGCACTGAAGCTTTCTTT. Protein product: CASSLIREGSTEAFF.

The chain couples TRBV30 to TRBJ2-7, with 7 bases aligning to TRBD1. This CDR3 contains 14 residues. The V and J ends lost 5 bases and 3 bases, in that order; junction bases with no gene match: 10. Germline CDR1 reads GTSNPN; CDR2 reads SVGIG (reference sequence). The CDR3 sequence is CAWVPPGQYYEQYF. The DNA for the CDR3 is TGTGCCTGGGTACCCCCGGGACAGTACTACGAGCAGTACTTC.

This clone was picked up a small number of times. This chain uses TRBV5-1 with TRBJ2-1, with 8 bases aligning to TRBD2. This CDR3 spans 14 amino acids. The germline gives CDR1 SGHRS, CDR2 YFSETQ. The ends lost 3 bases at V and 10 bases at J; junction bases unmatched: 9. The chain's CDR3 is CASSSGTRSTEQFF. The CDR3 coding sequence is TGCGCCAGCAGCTCCGGGACTAGATCGACGGAGCAGTTCTTC.

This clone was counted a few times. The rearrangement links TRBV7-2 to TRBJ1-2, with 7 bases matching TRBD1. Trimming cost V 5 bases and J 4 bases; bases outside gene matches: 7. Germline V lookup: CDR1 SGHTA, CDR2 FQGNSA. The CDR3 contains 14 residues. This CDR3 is CASSKTGIVYGYTF. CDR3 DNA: TGTGCCAGCAGCAAGACAGGGATCGTCTATGGCTACACCTTC.

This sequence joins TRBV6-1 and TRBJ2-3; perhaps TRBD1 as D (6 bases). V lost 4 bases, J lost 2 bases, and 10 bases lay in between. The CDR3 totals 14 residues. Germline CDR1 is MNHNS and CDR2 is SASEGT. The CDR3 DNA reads TGTGCCAGCAGTGGGCAGGGGTACACAGATACGCAGTATTTT. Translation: CASSGQGYTDTQYF.

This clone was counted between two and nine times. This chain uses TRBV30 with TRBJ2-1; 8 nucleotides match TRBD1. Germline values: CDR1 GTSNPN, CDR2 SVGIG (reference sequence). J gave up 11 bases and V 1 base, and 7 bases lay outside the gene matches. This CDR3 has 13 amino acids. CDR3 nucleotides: TGTGCCTGGAGTGGGGACAGGTCTGGCAAGCAGTTCTTC. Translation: CAWSGDRSGKQFF.

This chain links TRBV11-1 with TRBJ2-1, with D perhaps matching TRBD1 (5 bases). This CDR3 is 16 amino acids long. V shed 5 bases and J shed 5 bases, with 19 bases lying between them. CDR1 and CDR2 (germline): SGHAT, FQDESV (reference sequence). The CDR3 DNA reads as TGTGCCAGCAGCCCCTGGGGTGGGGCTTCACACAATGAGCAGTTCTTC. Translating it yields CASSPWGGASHNEQFF.

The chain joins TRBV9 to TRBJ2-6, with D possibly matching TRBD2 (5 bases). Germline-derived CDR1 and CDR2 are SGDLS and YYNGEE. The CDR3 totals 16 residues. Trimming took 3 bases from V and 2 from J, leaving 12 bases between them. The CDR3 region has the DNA TGTGCCAGCAGCGCCTCCCCCGGGGCTGGGGCCAACGTCCTGACTTTC. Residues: CASSASPGAGANVLTF.

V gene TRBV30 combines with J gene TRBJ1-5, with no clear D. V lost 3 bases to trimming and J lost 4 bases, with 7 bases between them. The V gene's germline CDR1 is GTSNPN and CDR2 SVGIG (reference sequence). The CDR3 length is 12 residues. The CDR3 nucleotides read TGTGCCTGGAGAAAGAGTAATCAGCCCCAGCATTTT. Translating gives CAWRKSNQPQHF.

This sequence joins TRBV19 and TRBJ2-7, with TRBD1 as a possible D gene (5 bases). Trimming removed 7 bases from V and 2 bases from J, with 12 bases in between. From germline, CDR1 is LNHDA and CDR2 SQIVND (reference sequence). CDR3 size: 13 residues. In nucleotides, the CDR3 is TGTGCCAGTAAGCAGGGTGGAACCTACGAGCAGTACTTC. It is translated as CASKQGGTYEQYF.

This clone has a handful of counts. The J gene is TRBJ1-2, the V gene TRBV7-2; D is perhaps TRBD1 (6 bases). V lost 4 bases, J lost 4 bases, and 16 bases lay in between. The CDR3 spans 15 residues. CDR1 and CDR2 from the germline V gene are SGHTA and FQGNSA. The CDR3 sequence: CASSSLGGAGYGYTF. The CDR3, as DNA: TGTGCCAGCAGCTCGCTTGGGGGGGCAGGCTATGGCTACACCTTC.